Reported below is one T cell receptor beta chain. Its antigen is not yet known. Base qualities are missing; no much larger clone stands one base away. TCRbeta CDR3 regions were amplified from genomic DNA by means of the immunoSEQ Assay, a bias-controlled multiplex PCR. As for the original processing: Nucleated cell counts per sample were estimated from amplification of reference gene primers within the assay. To quantify the absolute abundance of each unique TCRbeta CDR3 rearrangement, sequence reads were collapsed and filtered. For each sample, productive Simpson clonality was calculated by taking the square root of Simpson's diversity index across productive rearrangements. This is the immuneACCESS table as TCRdb keeps it, with only in-frame sequences that have V and J called. A part of the clones is gone; compared with another copy, unresolved V genes explain less than half, and the rest is unexplained. That table supplies the V and J calls and clone size; D and trimming were determined from the DNA. This sample gives 200,000 to 300,000 clones in total; 80% to 95% of them show up just once. Approximately 2.6% of the sample is in the top ten clones.

The CDR3 contains 17 residues, cysteine and phenylalanine counted. The kept DNA is CDR3 alone, 51 bases in frame from the first base. V lost 4 bases and J lost 1 base, and the count of bases not matched to a germline gene is 3. CDR1 and CDR2 are read off the germline V gene as KGHSH and LQKENI. This record comes from a study of blood T cell repertoires in COVID-19 (dated by TCRdb to 2018 to 2020). Regarding the research as a whole: Collaborator samples came from the United States, Italy and Spain and covered acute and convalescent phases of COVID-19. The material from the prospective study consisted of cDNA or gDNA derived from T cells, B-cell-depleted T cells, or PBMCs. The dataset comprised deeply sampled blood TCRbeta repertoires from subjects exposed to, actively infected with, or recovered from COVID-19. The repertoires were released in a freely available public database intended as a resource for research on the immune response to SARS-CoV-2. The samples were drawn from two sources: the first 160 participants of the ongoing ImmuneRACE study, and 1,254 subjects contributed by 6 global collaborators. Sample metadata almost always included a de-identified subject ID, COVID-19 status, age in years and sex. HLA class I and class II types, where available, came from metadata supplied by the sample provider rather than from assay-based typing.

The paper's findings and limits, for the study overall: How much clinical and demographic metadata was included differed by source and by participant, and the metadata was provided uncurated.

One collaborating source in Seattle enrolled patients while the patients were actively infected and followed the patients over time throughout the course of disease. Whole blood was collected in K2EDTA tubes by collaborating institutions according to the institutions' own protocols. For TCRbeta analysis, collaborators shipped samples in one of three forms: frozen whole blood, isolated PBMCs, or DNA extracted from either of those sample types. Sequencing was done on a sample of peripheral blood. The receptor's source is a person between 18 and 30 years old with COVID-19, enrolled during active disease. The rearrangement joined TRBV18 to TRBJ2-1; the junction holds 14 bases that match TRBD2. The CDR3 protein sequence reads: CASSRGTSGSSYNEQFF. The DNA is as follows: TGTGCCAGCTCACGAGGGACTAGCGGGAGTTCCTACAATGAGCAGTTCTTC.